This TCR beta chain was obtained from a study of molecular identifiers for immune sequencing clone quantification. The sorting of naive CD8 T cells used the CD8+CD4-CCR7+CD45RA+ phenotype. This clonotype was found many times. The target antigen is unknown. General study findings and limits: Same-barcode identical TCR molecules could make highly expanded clones look smaller than they are. Over 97% of effector molecules, but under 1% in naive cells, were held by clones with more than 20 RNA copies.

With listed TCR primers and previously described methods, bulk TCR libraries were prepared. From the PCR reads, TCRdb called clonotypes with MiXCR, one entry per CDR3 protein. The sample shows under 650,000 distinct CDR3 sequences, nearly 20% of them seen only once. This receptor was obtained from a human donor in good health. Some libraries in this study had Jurkat cell RNA spiked in. Sequencing was done on a sample of naive CD8+ T cells from blood, with Jurkat cell RNA spiked in. Subset of the sample: FACS-sorted CD8+CD4-CCR7+CD45RA+ naive T cells.

The DNA for the CDR3 is TGCGCCAGCAGCCAAGATACGGGGTTCGATGAAAAACTGTTTTTT. Translation gives CASSQDTGFDEKLFF. This sequence joins TRBV4-1 and TRBJ1-4; no clear D. Trimming removed 0 bases at V and 6 bases at J, with 11 bases between. Germline CDR1 and CDR2: MGHRA and YSYEKL. CDR3 length: 15 residues.